Presented here are 26 T cell receptor beta chains from one specimen sequenced in a study of cytomegalovirus exposure and HLA in healthy donors. Both 60 Vbeta primers and 13 Jbeta primers went into the PCR. Profiling relied on immunoSEQ multiplex PCR, and the TCRdb table lists in-frame clones only, not all of them. The repertoire holds around 190,000 clones, with roughly 77% as singletons. The source material was PBMCs. The receptors were sampled from a woman aged 45-65 years in good health and CMV-seronegative.

The chain recombines TRBV29-1 with TRBJ2-1, with 9 bases fitting TRBD2. Germline V gene lookup returns CDR1 SQVTM and CDR2 ANQGSEA. The CDR3 covers 15 residues. After removal of 4 bases from V and 6 bases from J, the junction contained 10 bases not matched to a gene. The CDR3 DNA follows: TGCAGCGTTGGCGGGAGGGCCATAGGGGGCAATGAGCAGTTCTTC. This gives the protein CSVGGRAIGGNEQFF.

The chain couples TRBV6-1 to TRBJ2-6; D may be TRBD2 (5 bases). CDR3 length: 17 residues. V lost 0 bases to trimming and J lost 2 bases, with 11 bases between them. From germline, CDR1 is MNHNS and CDR2 SASEGT. CDR3 nucleotide sequence: TGTGCCAGCAGTGAAGCGCTACGGGGTCCTGGGGCCAACGTCCTGACTTTC. Translation gives CASSEALRGPGANVLTF.

V usage is TRBV4-2 and J usage is TRBJ1-6; 7 bases are shared with TRBD1. The germline V gene has CDR1 LGHNA and CDR2 YNFKEQ. The CDR3 is 17 amino acids. After removal of 2 bases from V and 5 bases from J, the junction contained 9 bases not matched to a gene. The CDR3 DNA follows: TGTGCCAGCAGCCAACCGACGACAGGGCCCAATAATTCACCCCTCCACTTT. Protein product: CASSQPTTGPNNSPLHF.

This rearrangement joins TRBV5-1 to TRBJ1-2, with a tentative D call TRBD1 (5 bases). Germline CDR1 is SGHRS and CDR2 is YFSETQ. There are 12 residues in the CDR3. Trimming removed 0 bases at V and 8 bases at J, with 8 bases between. CDR3 in DNA: TGCGCCAGCAGCTTGGGTGCAGGGGGCTACACCTTC. It is translated as CASSLGAGGYTF. The whole variable domain, filled in from reference TRBV5-1 and TRBJ1-2, reads KAGVTQTPRYLIKTRGQQVTLSCSPISGHRSVSWYQQTPGQGLQFLFEYFSETQRNKGNFPGRFSGRQFSNSRSEMNVSTLELGDSALYLCASSLGAGGYTFGSGTRLTVV.

V is TRBV5-8 and J is TRBJ2-2, with D uncertain. In germline, CDR1 is SGHTS, CDR2 YDEGEE. The germline V and J ends were trimmed by 2 bases and 5 bases, with 7 bases remaining between them. The CDR3 is 13 residues long. CDR3 bases: TGTGCCAGCAGCTTCTACAGAACCGGGGAGCTGTTTTTT. It specifies CASSFYRTGELFF.

This chain uses TRBV7-2 with TRBJ2-7, with TRBD2 matching over 7 bases. Germline assignment: CDR1 SGHTA and CDR2 FQGNSA. The CDR3 has 15 residues. V shed 5 bases, J shed 3 bases, and the junction held 10 bases outside the gene matches. The DNA for the CDR3 is TGTGCCAGCAGCCCCCGCGGGACTAACATCTACGAGCAGTACTTC. The encoded protein is CASSPRGTNIYEQYF.

This clone has a single count. This sequence joins TRBV20-1 and TRBJ2-7; a possible D gene is TRBD1 (5 bases). Germline loops: CDR1 DFQATT, CDR2 SNEGSKA (reference sequence). Trimming shortened V by 4 bases and J by 6 bases, and 10 bases separated the two germline ends. This CDR3 comprises 11 residues. DNA of the CDR3: TGCAGTGCTATCGGACACGCCGAGCAGTACTTC. Translation: CSAIGHAEQYF.

V is TRBV7-3 and J is TRBJ2-5; 7 nucleotides agree with TRBD1. Germline V gene data show CDR1 as SGHTA and CDR2 as FQGTGA. The ends lost 2 bases at V and 5 bases at J; junction bases unmatched: 11. This CDR3 comprises 16 residues. CDR3 amino acids: CASSLRGQEGAETQYF. In DNA form, the CDR3 reads TGTGCCAGCAGCTTACGGGGTCAAGAGGGGGCGGAGACCCAGTACTTC.

This clone appeared a few times. The V call is TRBV27, the J call TRBJ2-3; maybe TRBD1 (6 bases). V lost 0 bases, J lost 4 bases, and 14 bases lay in between. This CDR3 is built from 16 residues. Germline values: CDR1 MNHEY, CDR2 SMNVEV (reference sequence). CDR3 sequence reads: CASSLSTGEGADTQYF. The CDR3 bases are TGTGCCAGCAGTTTATCGACGGGCGAGGGGGCAGATACGCAGTATTTT.

The chain uses TRBV7-2 and TRBJ1-5, with 7 bases identical to TRBD1. J lost 1 base, V lost 1 base, and 4 bases had no gene match. CDR3 length equals 16 residues. Germline CDR1 reads SGHTA; CDR2 reads FQGNSA. CDR3 in amino acids: CASSLDSGGSNQPQHF. The CDR3 coding sequence is TGTGCCAGCAGCTTAGATTCAGGGGGAAGCAATCAGCCCCAGCATTTT.

As DNA, the CDR3 is TGTGCCAGCAGCTTATCGGACAGTGAAGCTTTCTTT. It yields the protein CASSLSDSEAFF. The gene calls are TRBV11-1 and TRBJ1-1; TRBD1 might be the D (6 bases). Germline V gives CDR1 SGHAT, CDR2 FQDESV (reference sequence). The CDR3 sequence is 12 residues long. V was pared by 2 bases and J by 7 bases, with 8 bases between. Full variable domain (missing parts from reference TRBV11-1 and TRBJ1-1): EAEVAQSPRYKITEKSQAVAFWCDPISGHATLYWYRQILGQGPELLVQFQDESVVDDSQLPKDRFSAERLKGVDSTLKIQPAELGDSAMYLCASSLSDSEAFFGQGTRLTVV.

V is TRBV5-6 and J is TRBJ1-5; no clear D. The germline V and J ends were trimmed by 2 bases and 3 bases, with 12 bases remaining between them. The CDR3 length is 15 residues. Germline assignment: CDR1 SGHDT and CDR2 YYEEEE. The CDR3 DNA sequence: TGTGCCAGCAGCTTAGGCCGGGTCCTCAATCAGCCCCAGCATTTT. Residues: CASSLGRVLNQPQHF.

CDR3 coding DNA: TGTGCCAGCTCACCCTACGGACAGGGGAACACTGAAGCTTTCTTT. Translating gives CASSPYGQGNTEAFF. The chain recombines TRBV18 with TRBJ1-1; 8 nucleotides line up with TRBD1. J was trimmed by 1 base and V by 3 bases; bases with no gene match: 4. The CDR3 sequence is 15 residues long. CDR1 and CDR2 from the germline V gene are KGHSH and LQKENI.

This chain uses TRBV19 with TRBJ1-5, with unresolved D. CDR3 length: 14 residues. Trimming shortened V by 6 bases and J by 4 bases, and 13 bases separated the two germline ends. Germline V gene sequence: CDR1 LNHDA, CDR2 SQIVND (reference sequence). CDR3 sequence (DNA): TGTGCCAGTAGGTCGACGGGAGAAAATCAGCCCCAGCATTTT. Its translation is CASRSTGENQPQHF.

The chain carries TRBV5-1 and TRBJ2-5; 7 nucleotides agree with TRBD1. Germline V lookup: CDR1 SGHRS, CDR2 YFSETQ. The CDR3 covers 14 residues. Unmatched junction bases numbered 9, after V lost 5 bases and J lost 5 bases. As DNA, the CDR3 is TGCGCCAGCAGGAAGGGGGCGGAAGGGGAGACCCAGTACTTC. It encodes CASRKGAEGETQYF.

This chain joins TRBV7-8 and TRBJ2-1; 13 positions agree with TRBD2. Germline V gene sequence: CDR1 SGHVS, CDR2 FQNEAQ. The ends lost 5 bases at V and 6 bases at J; junction bases unmatched: 7. The CDR3 consists of 16 residues. The CDR3 DNA follows: TGTGCCAGCAGCCCTCCCCGACTAGCGGGGGGCAATGAGCAGTTCTTC. Translating it yields CASSPPRLAGGNEQFF.

Details on this clone: In the same sample, other DNA sequences code for this CDR3. The V call is TRBV7-3, the J call TRBJ2-2; possibly TRBD2 for D (6 bases). Looked up from germline, CDR1 is SGHTA and CDR2 is FQGTGA. CDR3 length: 12 residues. The germline V and J ends were trimmed by 5 bases and 5 bases, with 6 bases remaining between them. CDR3 nucleotide sequence: TGTGCCAGCAGCCGGGGGACCGGGGAGCTGTTTTTT. This sequence encodes CASSRGTGELFF.

The chain recombines TRBV25-1 with TRBJ1-1; TRBD1 is a possible D gene (5 bases). Germline loops: CDR1 MGHDK, CDR2 SYGVNS. The CDR3 extends over 15 amino acids. Trimming left V 4 bases short and J 0 bases short, with 12 bases between. CDR3 nucleotide sequence: TGTGCCAGCAGTGTATCGGGGGGGATGAACACTGAAGCTTTCTTT. Its protein is CASSVSGGMNTEAFF.

The chain recombines TRBV4-3 with TRBJ1-1; no definite D call. Per the germline V gene, CDR1 is LGHNA and CDR2 is YSLEER. The V end lost 3 bases, the J end lost 5 bases, and 10 bases lay between the germline ends. The CDR3 extends over 13 amino acids. The CDR3 nucleotides read TGCGCCAGCAGCCAGGGAGTGGAGACTGAAGCTTTCTTT. It is translated as CASSQGVETEAFF.

By sample fraction, this clone is medium-sized. The chain is built from TRBV6-4 and TRBJ2-3, with 8 bases matching TRBD2. The V segment lost 5 bases and the J segment 1 base; nucleotides outside the gene matches: 2. The CDR3 extends over 14 amino acids. Per germline, CDR1 MRHNA and CDR2 SNTAGT. CDR3 nucleotide sequence: TGTGCCAGCAGTACTAGCGGCGGCACAGATACGCAGTATTTT. This encodes CASSTSGGTDTQYF.

This clone occurred a few times. The rearrangement joins TRBV4-1 to TRBJ1-1; 8 nucleotides agree with TRBD1. Germline V gene lookup returns CDR1 MGHRA and CDR2 YSYEKL. Trimming removed 4 bases from V and 1 base from J; junction bases left unmatched: 5. The CDR3 totals 15 residues. The CDR3 DNA reads TGCGCCAGCAGCCGCCAAGGGACAGGGAACACTGAAGCTTTCTTT. It translates to CASSRQGTGNTEAFF.

DNA for the CDR3: TGTGCCAGCTCCCCTAGGCCTTGGGGGACTAGCGGGGTCCTAGCCAAAAACATTCAGTACTTC. It yields the protein CASSPRPWGTSGVLAKNIQYF. The chain couples TRBV27 to TRBJ2-4; 13 nucleotides match TRBD2. Germline-derived CDR1 and CDR2 are MNHEY and SMNVEV (reference sequence). Trimming took 8 bases from V and 0 from J; bases not matched to a gene: 19. The CDR3 spans 21 residues.

The gene calls are TRBV29-1 and TRBJ1-5; 8 bases match TRBD1. The CDR3 is 16 amino acids. Trimming took 6 bases from V and 2 from J; bases not matched to a gene: 12. Germline CDR1 and CDR2: SQVTM and ANQGSEA. As DNA, the CDR3 is TGCAGCGTCCTGCTTACAGGGGGAGTGGGCAATCAGCCCCAGCATTTT. This translates into CSVLLTGGVGNQPQHF.

The chain couples TRBV25-1 to TRBJ2-5, with D tentatively TRBD1 (5 bases). V was cut by 2 bases and J by 5 bases, with 18 bases left in between. Germline V CDR1 and CDR2: MGHDK, SYGVNS. The CDR3 covers 16 residues. The CDR3: CASSEGLGVSGETQYF. In DNA form, the CDR3 reads TGTGCCAGCAGTGAAGGATTAGGGGTATCTGGGGAGACCCAGTACTTC.

The chain has TRBV4-3 and TRBJ2-3; TRBD1 might be the D (5 bases). The CDR3 has 18 residues. Looked up from germline, CDR1 is LGHNA and CDR2 is YSLEER. Trimming removed 0 bases from V and 0 bases from J, with 16 bases in between. The CDR3 here is CASSQEVGAAPSTDTQYF. The CDR3 bases are TGCGCCAGCAGCCAAGAGGTTGGGGCGGCACCTAGCACAGATACGCAGTATTTT.

This rearrangement joins TRBV5-1 to TRBJ2-2; TRBD1 agrees at 8 bases. Trimming at V came to 4 bases and at J to 4 bases, leaving 6 bases not matched to a gene. The CDR3 contains 15 residues. Germline V gene lookup returns CDR1 SGHRS and CDR2 YFSETQ. This CDR3 is CASSHLDRATGELFF. The CDR3 DNA reads TGCGCCAGCAGCCATCTGGACAGGGCCACCGGGGAGCTGTTTTTT.